This T cell receptor beta chain was identified in a study of a mutant IDH1 vaccine in newly diagnosed glioma. V lost 6 bases to trimming and J lost 1 base, with 10 bases between them. This CDR3 region has 13 residues. Looked up from germline, CDR1 is SEHNR and CDR2 is FQNEAQ (reference sequence). This table comes from immunoSEQ multiplex PCR, and its TCRdb copy is limited to in-frame clones, with some not included. The sample consists of some 80,000 clones, around 85% of them appearing once. As to time point: week 23, last vaccination. The study gave 300 ug of mutant IDH1 20-mer peptide per vaccine dose, with topical imiquimod. This clone was detected only a few times. Its antigen remains unidentified.

The chain carries TRBV7-9 and TRBJ2-7; tentatively, D is TRBD1 or TRBD2 (5 bases each). The source of this sequence is a woman aged 45-60 years with glioma. The material sequenced was PBMCs, taken from a glioma patient whose treatment included an IDH1 peptide vaccine. The CDR3 nucleotides are TGTGCCAGCAGGGACGGGGCTTCCTACGAGCAGTACTTC. Amino acid sequence: CASRDGASYEQYF.